This entry concerns a single T cell receptor beta chain. At least ten counts were recorded for this clonotype. Its recognized antigen is unknown. The sample holds no much larger clone one base away, and base qualities are not on file. The record originates from a study of T cells in Graves' hyperthyroidism and ophthalmopathy (dated by TCRdb to 2018 to 2020). A note on the overall study: Peripheral blood samples were taken at the time of initial diagnosis, prior to any treatment. TCR Vbeta CDR3 sequencing of 120 to 150 peripheral blood samples (around 45 ophthalmopathy, 75 hyperthyroidism and approximately 17 progressor patients) is reported in the paper. An independent validation cohort of 18 to 20 hyperthyroidism patients and about 16 patients who later progressed to ophthalmopathy tested prospective prediction of ophthalmopathy. The 100 discovery patients were divided at random into training and test sets in a 7:3 ratio. Following sampling, methimazole starting at 30 mg daily was given to hyperthyroidism patients, and high-dose intravenous methylprednisolone was given to ophthalmopathy patients. To identify distinguishing TCR V-J signatures, a discovery cohort of about a hundred patients was used, comprising some 45 with Graves' ophthalmopathy and approximately 58 with stable Graves' hyperthyroidism. The study also compared thyroid tissue and blood T-cell repertoires from several Graves' hyperthyroidism patients. The study at large found these results: During validation, the model predicted progression to ophthalmopathy a median of about 6.3 months ahead of onset, with approximately 71% sensitivity and around 72% specificity. Sample size was not statistically predetermined, and blinding of investigators to group allocation was not performed. A model built on a 13 V-J signature distinguished ophthalmopathy from stable hyperthyroidism, reaching about 88% sensitivity and 81% to 83% specificity in cross-validation and 80%/75% in testing. Most expanded thyroid clonotypes (frequency above 0.001) were also found in blood, which suggests that blood repertoires may mirror thyroid immune responses.

The TCR beta CDR3 regions were amplified from the RNA transcripts. A first-round RT-PCR of the TCR CDR3 used the HTBI primer set with the Qiagen OneStep RT-PCR kit. The libraries were constructed in a second round of multiplex PCR and then size-selected and purified. Libraries were sequenced paired-end with 100 bp reads on an Illumina HiSeq2000. In the original analysis: SOAPnuke was used to process the raw data, throwing out any read that contained adapters or uncalled bases, had a mean Phred below 15, or lacked an exact constant-primer or identifier match. COPE v1.2.5 was used to merge high-quality paired reads, and clonotypes were defined as unique nucleotide sequences. Clonotypes were aligned to IMGT TRBV, TRBD and TRBJ reference segments using MiTCR v1.1. The analysis was restricted to V-J combinations with a frequency above 0.0001, which together covered about 99% of the repertoires. The TCS score was defined as the ratio of F50 (clonal expansion) to E x V (chaos), calculated using BLOSUM62-based TCRdist between CDR3 peptides within each V-J. Welch's t-statistics and random forest reduced fewer than 600 V-J features to 10 to 15, which were used in a naive Bayes classifier (R e1071). TCRdb handled the public reads itself, with Q25 trimming in fastp and clone calling in MiXCR, and kept productive beta chains. Every distinct CDR3 protein forms one entry, paired with its most common genes and DNA. V and J calls and clone size were set by TCRdb, not the authors. In all, the sample holds around 500,000 distinct CDR3 sequences, and 12% to 15% of those were seen once. The ten largest clones add up to 11% to 15% of the sample.

The V end loses 4 bases and the J end loses 2 bases, and a stretch of 16 bases separates them. The CDR3 holds 16 amino acids from the cysteine to the phenylalanine. Of the read, only the CDR3 DNA is kept; its 48 bases are in frame from base 1. As encoded in the germline V gene, CDR1 is MNHNS while CDR2 is SASEGT. Graves' hyperthyroidism was defined as stable when no progression to ophthalmopathy occurred over 18 months of follow-up. The hyperthyroidism patients were between 18 and 65 years old and newly diagnosed, with a disease duration of less than 2 months. Patients with uncontrolled infections, other autoimmune diseases, pregnancy or lactation were excluded. Diagnoses were based on clinical symptoms, serum thyroxine and TRAb, thyroid ultrasound and orbital computed tomography. PBMCs were isolated from 8 to 10 ml of fresh peripheral blood by Ficoll-Paque density gradient centrifugation. Total RNA was extracted with Trizol reagent, and quality was checked on an Agilent 2100 Bioanalyzer.

This receptor was taken from a woman in her 40s with Graves' hyperthyroidism. Here the chain combines TRBV6-1 and TRBJ2-3; perhaps TRBD2 is the D gene, with 6 bases matching. The specimen sequenced was blood. The sequenced DNA: TGTGCCAGCAGTGTGTCTTCCGGGACTCTCACAGATACGCAGTATTTT. Translation gives CASSVSSGTLTDTQYF.